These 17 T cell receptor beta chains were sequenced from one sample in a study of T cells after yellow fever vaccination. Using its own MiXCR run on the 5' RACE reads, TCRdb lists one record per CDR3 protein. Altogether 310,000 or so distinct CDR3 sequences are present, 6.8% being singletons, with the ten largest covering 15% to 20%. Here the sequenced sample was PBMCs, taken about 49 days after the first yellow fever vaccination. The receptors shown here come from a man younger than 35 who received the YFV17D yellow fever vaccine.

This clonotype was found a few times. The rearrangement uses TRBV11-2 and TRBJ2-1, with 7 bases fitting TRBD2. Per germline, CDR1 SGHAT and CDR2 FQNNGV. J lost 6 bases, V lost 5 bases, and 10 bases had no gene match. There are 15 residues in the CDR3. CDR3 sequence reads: CASSLEGGGFNEQFF. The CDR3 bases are TGTGCCAGCAGCCTCGAGGGCGGGGGATTCAATGAGCAGTTCTTC.

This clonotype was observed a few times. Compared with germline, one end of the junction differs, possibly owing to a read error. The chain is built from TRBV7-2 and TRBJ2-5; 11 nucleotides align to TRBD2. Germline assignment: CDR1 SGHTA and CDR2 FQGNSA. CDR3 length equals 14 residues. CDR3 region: CASSIAGGPETQYF. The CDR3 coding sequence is TGTGCCAGCAGCATAGCGGGGGGGCCAGAGACCCAGTACTTC.

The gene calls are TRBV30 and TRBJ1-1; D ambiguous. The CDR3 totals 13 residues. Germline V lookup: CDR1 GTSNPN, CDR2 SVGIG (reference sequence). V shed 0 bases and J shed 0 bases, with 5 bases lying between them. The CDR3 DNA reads TGTGCCTGGAGTGTATCGGTGAACACTGAAGCTTTCTTT. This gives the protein CAWSVSVNTEAFF.

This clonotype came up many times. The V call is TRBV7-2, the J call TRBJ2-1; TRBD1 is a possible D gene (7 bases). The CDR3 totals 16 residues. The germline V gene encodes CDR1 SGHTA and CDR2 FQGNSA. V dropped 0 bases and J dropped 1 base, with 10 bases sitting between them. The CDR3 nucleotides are TGTGCCAGCAGCTTAGCGTCAGGGGGGTCCTACAATGAGCAGTTCTTC. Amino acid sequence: CASSLASGGSYNEQFF.

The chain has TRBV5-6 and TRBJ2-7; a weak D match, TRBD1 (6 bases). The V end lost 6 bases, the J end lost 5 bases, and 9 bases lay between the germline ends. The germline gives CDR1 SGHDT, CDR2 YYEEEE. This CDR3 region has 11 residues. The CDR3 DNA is TGTGCCAGCAACTACAGGGACGAGCAGTACTTC. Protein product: CASNYRDEQYF.

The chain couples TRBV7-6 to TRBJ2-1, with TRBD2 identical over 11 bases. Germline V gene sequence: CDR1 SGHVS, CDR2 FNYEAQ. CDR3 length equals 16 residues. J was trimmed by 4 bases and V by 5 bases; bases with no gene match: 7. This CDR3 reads CASSPTTSGGYNEQFF. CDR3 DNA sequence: TGTGCCAGCAGCCCTACCACTAGCGGGGGTTACAATGAGCAGTTCTTC.

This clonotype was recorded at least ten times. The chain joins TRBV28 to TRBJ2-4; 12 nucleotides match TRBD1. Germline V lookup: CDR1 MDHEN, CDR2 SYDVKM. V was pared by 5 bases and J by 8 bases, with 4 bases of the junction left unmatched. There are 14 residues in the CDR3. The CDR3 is CASSGTGGWDIQYF. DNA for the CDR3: TGTGCCAGCAGTGGGACAGGGGGCTGGGACATTCAGTACTTC.

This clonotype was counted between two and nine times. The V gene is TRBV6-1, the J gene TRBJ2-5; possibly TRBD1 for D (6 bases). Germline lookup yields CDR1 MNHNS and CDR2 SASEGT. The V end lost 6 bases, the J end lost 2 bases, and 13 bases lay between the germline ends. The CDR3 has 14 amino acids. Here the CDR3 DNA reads TGTGCCAGCAGGACAGGTCCCCTTCAAGAGACCCAGTACTTC. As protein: CASRTGPLQETQYF.

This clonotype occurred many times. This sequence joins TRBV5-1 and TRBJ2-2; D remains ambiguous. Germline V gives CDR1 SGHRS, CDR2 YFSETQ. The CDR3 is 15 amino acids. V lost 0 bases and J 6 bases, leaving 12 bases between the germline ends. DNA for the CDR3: TGCGCCAGCAGCTTGGAAGGGTATCAGGCCGGGGAGCTGTTTTTT. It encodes CASSLEGYQAGELFF. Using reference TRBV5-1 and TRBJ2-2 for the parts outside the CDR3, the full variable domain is KAGVTQTPRYLIKTRGQQVTLSCSPISGHRSVSWYQQTPGQGLQFLFEYFSETQRNKGNFPGRFSGRQFSNSRSEMNVSTLELGDSALYLCASSLEGYQAGELFFGEGSRLTVL.

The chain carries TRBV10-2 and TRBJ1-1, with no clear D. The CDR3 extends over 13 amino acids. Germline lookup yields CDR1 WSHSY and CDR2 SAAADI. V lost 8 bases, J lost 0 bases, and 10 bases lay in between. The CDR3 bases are TGCGCCAGCGGAAATACCATGAACACTGAAGCTTTCTTT. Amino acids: CASGNTMNTEAFF.

The CDR3 sequence is CASRNTQGSKAFF. The CDR3 DNA is TGTGCCAGCAGGAACACACAGGGGAGCAAAGCTTTCTTT. The chain uses TRBV12-3 or TRBV12-4 and TRBJ1-1, with 7 bases fitting TRBD1. V lost 6 bases to trimming and J lost 9 bases; unmatched junction nucleotides: 10. The CDR3 totals 13 residues.

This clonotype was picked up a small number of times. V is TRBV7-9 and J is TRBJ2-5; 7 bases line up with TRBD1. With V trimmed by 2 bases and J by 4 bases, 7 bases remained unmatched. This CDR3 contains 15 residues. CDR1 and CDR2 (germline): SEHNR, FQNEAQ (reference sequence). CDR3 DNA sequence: TGTGCCAGCAGCTTATTAGGGGGCGAAGGAGAGACCCAGTACTTC. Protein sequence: CASSLLGGEGETQYF.

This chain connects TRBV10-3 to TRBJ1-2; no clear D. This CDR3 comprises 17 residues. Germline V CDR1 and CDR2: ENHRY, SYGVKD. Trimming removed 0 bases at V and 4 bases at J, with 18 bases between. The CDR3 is CAISESAGALDFYGYTF. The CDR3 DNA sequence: TGTGCCATCAGTGAGTCAGCAGGAGCCTTAGATTTCTATGGCTACACCTTC.

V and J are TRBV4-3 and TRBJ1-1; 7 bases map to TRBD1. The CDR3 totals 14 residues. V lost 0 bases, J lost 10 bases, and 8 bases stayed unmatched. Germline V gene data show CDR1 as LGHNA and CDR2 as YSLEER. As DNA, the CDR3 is TGCGCCAGCAGCCAAGAATTACGTGACAGGGCAGCTTTCTTT. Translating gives CASSQELRDRAAFF.

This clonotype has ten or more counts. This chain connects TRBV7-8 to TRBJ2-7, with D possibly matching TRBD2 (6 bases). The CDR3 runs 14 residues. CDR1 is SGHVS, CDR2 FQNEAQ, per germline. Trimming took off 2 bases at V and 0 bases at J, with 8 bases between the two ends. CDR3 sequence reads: CASSLYGGSYEQYF. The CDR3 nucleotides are TGTGCCAGCAGCTTATACGGGGGCTCCTACGAGCAGTACTTC.

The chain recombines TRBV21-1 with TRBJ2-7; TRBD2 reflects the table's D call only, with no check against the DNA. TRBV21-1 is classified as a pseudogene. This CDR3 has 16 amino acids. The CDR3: CASTPTPPGSTYEQYF. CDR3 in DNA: TGTGCCAGCACCCCAACCCCACCCGGGAGCACCTACGAGCAGTACTTC.

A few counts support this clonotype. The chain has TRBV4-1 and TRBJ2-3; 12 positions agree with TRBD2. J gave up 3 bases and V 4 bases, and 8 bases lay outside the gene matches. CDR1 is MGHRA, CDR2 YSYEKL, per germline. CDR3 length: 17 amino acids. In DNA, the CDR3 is TGCGCCAGCAGCCTTCTAGCGGGGGGGCCGATGACAGATACGCAGTATTTT. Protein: CASSLLAGGPMTDTQYF.